This TCR beta chain was identified in a study of beta chain features in type 1 diabetes. The study's findings and limits: TCRB CDR3s from Type 1 diabetes patients were moderately but significantly shorter in all four CD4+ subsets.

Isolated RNA was reverse transcribed in full, so expressed TCRB transcripts were sequenced. Sequencing used immunoSEQ multiplex PCR; TCRdb keeps in-frame clones, though not all of them. The sample lists around 690,000 clones; around an eighth were seen once. Of note for this clone: As yet, its antigen is unknown.

The sequencing sample was made of naive CD4+ T cells from blood. This sequence originates from a young man with type 1 diabetes.

In DNA, the CDR3 is TGTGCCAGCAGCTCCAATCGACAGGGAGTAACCCAGTACTTC. Translation: CASSSNRQGVTQYF. The V gene is TRBV11-2, the J gene TRBJ2-5; 7 positions agree with TRBD1. In germline, CDR1 is SGHAT, CDR2 FQNNGV. Germline trimming cut 4 bases from V and 8 bases from J; bases unmatched to any gene: 10. The CDR3 sequence is 14 residues long.